This T cell receptor (beta chain) originates from a study of blood T cells in healthy people across ages. A second PCR, run for about 6 to 11 cycles, used a sample-barcoded 5' primer plus a J-beta primer mix. Sequencing yielded, for each sample, at least 2.5 million paired-end reads carrying CDR3. In TCRdb, the 5' RACE reads were re-called with MiXCR into one record per CDR3 protein. The table lists roughly 830,000 distinct CDR3 sequences, about 59% of them singletons. This clonotype is medium-sized by share. The sequenced sample was blood. The sequence derives from a man aged 25 to 40 in good health.

The CDR3 region is CASSPPDSRRQYF. CDR3 nucleotide sequence: TGTGCCAGCAGTCCGCCGGACAGCAGAAGGCAGTACTTC. The chain joins TRBV27 to TRBJ2-7; D perhaps matches TRBD1 (6 bases). CDR1 MNHEY and CDR2 SMNVEV come from the germline V gene (reference sequence). Trimming took off 5 bases at V and 9 bases at J, with 17 bases between the two ends. The CDR3 covers 13 residues.